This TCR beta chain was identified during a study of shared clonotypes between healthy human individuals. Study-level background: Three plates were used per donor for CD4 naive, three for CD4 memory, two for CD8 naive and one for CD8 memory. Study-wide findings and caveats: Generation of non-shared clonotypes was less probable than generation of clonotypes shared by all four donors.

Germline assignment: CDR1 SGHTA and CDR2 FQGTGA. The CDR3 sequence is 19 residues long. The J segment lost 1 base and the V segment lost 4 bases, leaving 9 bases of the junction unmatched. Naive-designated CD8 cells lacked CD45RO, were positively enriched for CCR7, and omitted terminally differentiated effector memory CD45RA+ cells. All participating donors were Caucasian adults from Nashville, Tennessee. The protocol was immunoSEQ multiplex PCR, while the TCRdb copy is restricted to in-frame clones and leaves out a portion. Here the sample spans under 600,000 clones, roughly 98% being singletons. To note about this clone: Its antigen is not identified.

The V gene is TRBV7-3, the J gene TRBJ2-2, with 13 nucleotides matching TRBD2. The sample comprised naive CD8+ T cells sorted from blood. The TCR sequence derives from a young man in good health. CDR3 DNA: TGTGCCAGCAGCTCTTTTGGGACTAGCGGGATGGGGAACACCGGGGAGCTGTTTTTT. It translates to CASSSFGTSGMGNTGELFF.